The 18 T cell receptor beta chains below come from one sample, sequenced in a study of Tregs in tolerant kidney transplant recipients (dated by TCRdb to the late 2010s). The library was produced with the immunoSEQ multiplex PCR assay. TCRdb took this table from immuneACCESS and kept in-frame rearrangements with V and J called. Such tables lack part of the clones; where checked against another copy, unresolved V genes explain under half of the gap, and the rest is unexplained. This sample comprises around 11,000 clones, 90% to 95% of them detected only once. The ten largest clones represent 6% of the sample. No antigen has been assigned to these receptors. Explained via the paper, the time point label denotes: blood sample drawn before combined kidney and bone marrow transplant. Sequenced material: Tregs from blood cultured with allogeneic cells, taken before the transplant. These receptors were collected from a human patient who received a combined kidney and bone marrow transplant.

The chain carries TRBV9 and TRBJ1-2; TRBD1 might be the D (5 bases). CDR3 length: 13 amino acids. Trimming removed 4 bases at V and 5 bases at J, with 12 bases between. The germline gives CDR1 SGDLS, CDR2 YYNGEE. The CDR3 region has the DNA TGTGCCAGCAGCCACACCCAGGGATATGGCTACACCTTC. The encoded protein is CASSHTQGYGYTF.

V usage is TRBV5-1 and J usage is TRBJ2-7, with D possibly TRBD1 on 6 matching bases. Trimming cost V 2 bases and J 3 bases, with 21 bases left between them. The CDR3 extends over 17 amino acids. Germline CDR1 and CDR2: SGHRS and YFSETQ. The CDR3: CASSLGFRLDSDYEQYF. CDR3 bases: TGCGCCAGCAGCTTAGGTTTTCGGTTGGACAGCGACTACGAGCAGTACTTC.

The V call is TRBV28, the J call TRBJ1-5; 7 positions match TRBD1. Germline V gene data show CDR1 as MDHEN and CDR2 as SYDVKM. The CDR3 consists of 12 residues. Trimming removed 8 bases from V and 2 bases from J; junction bases left unmatched: 0. The CDR3: CASGQGNQPQHF. DNA for the CDR3: TGTGCCAGCGGACAGGGCAATCAGCCCCAGCATTTT. The whole variable domain, remainder taken from reference TRBV28 and TRBJ1-5, is DVKVTQSSRYLVKRTGEKVFLECVQDMDHENMFWYRQDPGLGLRLIYFSYDVKMKEKGDIPEGYSVSREKKERFSLILESASTNQTSMYLCASGQGNQPQHFGDGTRLSIL.

V is TRBV2 and J is TRBJ1-3, with D unclear. V lost 3 bases and J 0 bases, leaving 9 bases between the germline ends. This CDR3 spans 15 amino acids. Germline CDR1 reads SNHLY; CDR2 reads FYNNEI. The CDR3 DNA reads TGTGCCAGCAGTGACCTGTGGGGCTCTGGAAACACCATATATTTT. It yields the protein CASSDLWGSGNTIYF.

This clone has only one observation. V usage is TRBV4-2 and J usage is TRBJ1-5, with D tentatively TRBD1 (6 bases). This CDR3 comprises 15 residues. V was trimmed by 3 bases and J by 3 bases, leaving 12 bases between them. Germline V gene sequence: CDR1 LGHNA, CDR2 YNFKEQ. CDR3 residues: CASSQGGTINQPQHF. The CDR3 bases are TGTGCCAGCAGCCAGGGCGGGACAATCAATCAGCCCCAGCATTTT.

This CDR3 is CASSLASQQFF. CDR3 in DNA: TGTGCCAGCAGCTTGGCCTCGCAGCAGTTCTTC. The rearrangement links TRBV5-5 to TRBJ2-1; no firm D call. The V and J ends lost 0 bases and 11 bases respectively, with 6 bases between them. In germline, CDR1 is SGHKS, CDR2 YYEKEE (reference sequence). This CDR3 is 11 amino acids long.

The rearrangement links TRBV5-1 to TRBJ2-4; 12 nucleotides line up with TRBD2. CDR1 and CDR2 (germline): SGHRS, YFSETQ. J gave up 2 bases and V 2 bases, and 5 bases lay outside the gene matches. The CDR3 runs to 17 residues. Here the CDR3 reads CASSFILAGGTKNIQYF. CDR3 nucleotide sequence: TGCGCCAGCAGCTTCATCCTAGCGGGAGGGACCAAAAACATTCAGTACTTC.

The chain recombines TRBV7-9 with TRBJ2-7; 9 nucleotides line up with TRBD1. The CDR3 has 14 amino acids. Per the germline V gene, CDR1 is SEHNR and CDR2 is FQNEAQ (reference sequence). Trimming at V came to 3 bases and at J to 5 bases, leaving 5 bases not matched to a gene. For the CDR3, the DNA is TGTGCCAGCAGCTTTAGCTGGACAGGGGACGAGCAGTACTTC. It is translated as CASSFSWTGDEQYF.

The chain joins TRBV7-6 to TRBJ2-1, with D possibly TRBD2 on 5 matching bases. The germline gives CDR1 SGHVS, CDR2 FNYEAQ. This CDR3 is built from 15 residues. Trimming removed 1 base from V and 4 bases from J, with 11 bases in between. In DNA form, the CDR3 reads TGTGCCAGCAGCTTAGGGGGTAGCGTTTACAATGAGCAGTTCTTC. This translates into CASSLGGSVYNEQFF. The full variable domain, with the rest looked up from reference TRBV7-6 and TRBJ2-1, is GAGVSQSPRYKVTKRGQDVALRCDPISGHVSLYWYRQALGQGPEFLTYFNYEAQQDKSGLPNDRFSAERPEGSISTLTIQRTEQRDSAMYRCASSLGGSVYNEQFFGPGTRLTVL.

The chain employs TRBV30 and TRBJ1-2; D is unclear. The CDR3 totals 13 residues. Trimming removed 5 bases at V and 4 bases at J, with 14 bases between. Germline loops: CDR1 GTSNPN, CDR2 SVGIG (reference sequence). In DNA form, the CDR3 reads TGTGCCTGGTCCCCGGCCGGGGTCTATGGCTACACCTTC. Translation: CAWSPAGVYGYTF.

This chain connects TRBV10-1 to TRBJ2-5; weak D call: TRBD2 (5 bases). The CDR3 is 15 residues long. V was clipped by 3 bases and J by 5 bases, with 16 bases between them. Germline CDR1 and CDR2: WNHNN and SYGVQD (reference sequence). Here the CDR3 DNA reads TGCGCCAGCAGTGATCCTCCTAGCAGGAGGGAGACCCAGTACTTC. Translating gives CASSDPPSRRETQYF.

The V gene is TRBV28, the J gene TRBJ1-2; 8 bases line up with TRBD1. With V trimmed by 7 bases and J by 7 bases, 8 bases remained unmatched. The V gene's germline CDR1 is MDHEN and CDR2 SYDVKM. This CDR3 region has 13 residues. CDR3 amino acids: CASIPQGARGYTF. In nucleotides, the CDR3 is TGTGCCAGCATCCCCCAGGGGGCTCGTGGCTACACCTTC.

The chain links TRBV18 to TRBJ2-2; perhaps TRBD2 as D (5 bases). From germline, CDR1 is KGHSH and CDR2 LQKENI. Trimming left V 2 bases short and J 5 bases short, with 9 bases between. The length of the CDR3 is 14 residues. CDR3 nucleotides: TGTGCCAGCTCACCATTCGGGGATACCGGGGAGCTGTTTTTT. Protein product: CASSPFGDTGELFF.

This clone was picked up one time. The chain links TRBV28 to TRBJ2-1, with D possibly called TRBD1 or TRBD2 (5 bases each). The V gene's germline CDR1 is MDHEN and CDR2 SYDVKM. The V end was cut by 8 bases, the J end by 15 bases, with 20 bases between. The CDR3 length is 12 residues. The CDR3 reads CASFSTGTGRFF. CDR3 nucleotide sequence: TGTGCCAGCTTTTCTACCGGGACGGGACGGTTCTTC.

This chain joins TRBV18 and TRBJ2-3, with 11 bases identical to TRBD2. Trimming cost V 1 base and J 6 bases; bases outside gene matches: 3. Germline CDR1 is KGHSH and CDR2 is LQKENI. The CDR3 is 15 amino acids. Here the CDR3 reads CASSPLAGGIDTQYF. CDR3 nucleotide sequence: TGTGCCAGCTCACCACTAGCGGGAGGGATTGATACGCAGTATTTT.

This clone was counted between two and nine times. The CDR3 loop is CASSLARGDGNQPQHF. In DNA, the CDR3 is TGTGCCAGCAGCTTAGCCCGGGGCGATGGCAATCAGCCCCAGCATTTT. The chain recombines TRBV7-9 with TRBJ1-5; D is perhaps TRBD1 (5 bases). Germline-derived CDR1 and CDR2 are SEHNR and FQNEAQ (reference sequence). CDR3 length equals 16 residues. Trimming shortened V by 0 bases and J by 2 bases, and 11 bases separated the two germline ends.

The CDR3 loop is CASSRTSGSSYNEQFF. The CDR3 DNA follows: TGCGCCAGCAGCAGGACTAGCGGGAGCTCCTACAATGAGCAGTTCTTC. This chain uses TRBV5-1 with TRBJ2-1, with 13 bases lining up with TRBD2. Germline V gene sequence: CDR1 SGHRS, CDR2 YFSETQ. Trimming at V came to 4 bases and at J to 0 bases, leaving 1 base not matched to a gene. The CDR3 consists of 16 residues. Drawing the rest from reference TRBV5-1 and TRBJ2-1, the complete variable domain is KAGVTQTPRYLIKTRGQQVTLSCSPISGHRSVSWYQQTPGQGLQFLFEYFSETQRNKGNFPGRFSGRQFSNSRSEMNVSTLELGDSALYLCASSRTSGSSYNEQFFGPGTRLTVL.

This clone was observed a few times. The J gene is TRBJ2-5, the V gene TRBV7-2; D is unclear. Germline CDR1 SGHTA, CDR2 FQGNSA. The CDR3 has 14 amino acids. Trimming took off 5 bases at V and 5 bases at J, with 15 bases between the two ends. CDR3 amino acids: CASSPLGGGETQYF. The CDR3 nucleotides are TGTGCCAGCAGCCCCCTAGGCGGTGGGGAGACCCAGTACTTC.